These 24 T cell receptor beta chains were all obtained from the same sample, sequenced in a study of beta chain features in type 1 diabetes. The authors reverse transcribed all of the isolated RNA, so sequencing captured expressed TCRB transcripts. Profiled with immunoSEQ multiplex PCR; TCRdb holds only in-frame clones, not every one. The table lists about 140,000 clones, 6% to 7.5% of them singletons, with 1.3% to 1.5% in the top ten. The sequencing sample was made of central memory CD4+ T cells from blood. These receptors all come from a woman aged 30 to 39 in good health.

The gene calls are TRBV7-2 and TRBJ2-3, with TRBD2 identical over 7 bases. Losses at the gene ends were 5 bases for V and 6 bases for J; bases not matched to a gene: 17. This CDR3 has 17 residues. Germline V gives CDR1 SGHTA, CDR2 FQGNSA. Here the CDR3 reads CASSLAASGNWGDTQYF. The CDR3 region has the DNA TGTGCCAGCAGCCTGGCGGCTAGCGGAAATTGGGGGGATACGCAGTATTTT.

J is TRBJ2-1 and V is TRBV10-3; 7 nucleotides line up with TRBD2. The CDR3 extends over 15 amino acids. Trimming cost V 3 bases and J 9 bases; bases outside gene matches: 11. CDR1 and CDR2 from the germline V gene are ENHRY and SYGVKD. Here the CDR3 DNA reads TGTGCCATCAGTGATGGGAGAAGCGGGAAAGGTGAGCAGTTCTTC. It yields the protein CAISDGRSGKGEQFF.

This clone was recorded at least ten times. The V and J genes are TRBV29-1 and TRBJ2-7; unclear D gene. Between the trimmed V and J ends, which lost 6 bases and 2 bases, there was a span of 11 bases. The CDR3 is made up of 12 amino acids. CDR1 SQVTM and CDR2 ANQGSEA come from the germline V gene. As DNA, the CDR3 is TGCAGCGTGCTGGCAGGCGCCTACGAGCAGTACTTC. Amino acid sequence: CSVLAGAYEQYF.

The chain employs TRBV4-2 and TRBJ2-1; TRBD2 aligns across 10 bases. CDR3 length: 15 amino acids. The V gene end was trimmed by 1 base and the J gene end by 6 bases; junction bases not matched to a gene: 3. Germline CDR1 reads LGHNA; CDR2 reads YNFKEQ. The CDR3 reads CASSQASGSRNEQFF. The CDR3 DNA reads as TGTGCCAGCAGCCAAGCTAGCGGGAGTCGCAATGAGCAGTTCTTC.

This clone was recorded a few times. CDR3 sequence (DNA): TGTGCCAGCAGCCTGGTTGAGGGGGCCAACGTCCTGACTTTC. This encodes CASSLVEGANVLTF. The rearrangement links TRBV11-2 to TRBJ2-6; D is undetermined. Germline V lookup: CDR1 SGHAT, CDR2 FQNNGV. CDR3 length: 14 amino acids. V was trimmed by 5 bases and J by 4 bases, leaving 9 bases between them.

This clone has only a few counts. The chain joins TRBV5-1 to TRBJ1-2; 7 bases are shared with TRBD1. Losses at the gene ends were 4 bases for V and 6 bases for J; bases not matched to a gene: 3. There are 12 residues in the CDR3. Germline CDR1 and CDR2: SGHRS and YFSETQ. This CDR3 is CASSGDSDGYTF. CDR3 DNA: TGCGCCAGCAGCGGGGACAGTGATGGCTACACCTTC.

This clone turned up a few times. As DNA, the CDR3 is TGCGCCAGCAGCTCAGGGACAGGAATGAACACTGAAGCTTTCTTT. Protein product: CASSSGTGMNTEAFF. The chain links TRBV5-1 to TRBJ1-1; 8 bases line up with TRBD1. The V gene end was trimmed by 3 bases and the J gene end by 0 bases; junction bases not matched to a gene: 4. The germline CDR1 and CDR2 sequences are SGHRS and YFSETQ. This CDR3 region has 15 residues.

This clone was seen only a few times. Within the sample, other DNA sequences also encode this same CDR3. This rearrangement joins TRBV7-2 to TRBJ2-7; 10 bases are shared with TRBD1. V was clipped by 5 bases and J by 4 bases; unmatched bases: 5. The CDR3 runs to 14 residues. Germline V lookup: CDR1 SGHTA, CDR2 FQGNSA. The CDR3 DNA sequence: TGTGCCAGCAGCCCCTGGGACAGGGGTTACGAGCAGTACTTC. As protein: CASSPWDRGYEQYF.

The sample holds a few counts of this clone. This chain connects TRBV19 to TRBJ2-7; 8 nucleotides agree with TRBD2. CDR1 and CDR2 from the germline V gene are LNHDA and SQIVND (reference sequence). This CDR3 comprises 13 residues. After removal of 6 bases from V and 6 bases from J, the junction contained 7 bases not matched to a gene. As DNA, the CDR3 is TGTGCCAGTAGATGGAGCGGGAGTGCCGAGCAGTACTTC. Protein: CASRWSGSAEQYF.

CDR3 region: CASSLQGGSGNTIYF. In nucleotides, the CDR3 is TGTGCCAGCAGCCTACAAGGGGGATCTGGAAACACCATATATTTT. J is TRBJ1-3 and V is TRBV7-3, with a tentative D call TRBD1 (6 bases). CDR1 and CDR2 (germline): SGHTA, FQGTGA. V gave up 5 bases and J gave up 1 base, with 12 bases separating them. The CDR3 length is 15 residues.

Details on this clone: One junction end does not reproduce the germline sequence, and a read error may be involved. This chain joins TRBV5-1 and TRBJ2-5; D possibly corresponds to TRBD1 (6 bases). The germline gives CDR1 SGHRS, CDR2 YFSETQ. CDR3 length: 13 amino acids. CDR3 in DNA: TGCGCCAGCAGCAGGACAGAGCAAGCGACCCAGTACTTC. Its protein product is CASSRTEQATQYF.

This clone turned up a few times. The rearrangement links TRBV28 to TRBJ2-7; 10 nucleotides line up with TRBD2. J gave up 4 bases and V 8 bases, and 8 bases lay outside the gene matches. From germline, CDR1 is MDHEN and CDR2 SYDVKM. This CDR3 has 14 amino acids. The CDR3 coding sequence is TGTGCCAGCCATTCCCCTAGCGGGAGTTACGAGCAGTACTTC. Translated, it gives CASHSPSGSYEQYF. Full variable domain (missing parts from reference TRBV28 and TRBJ2-7): DVKVTQSSRYLVKRTGEKVFLECVQDMDHENMFWYRQDPGLGLRLIYFSYDVKMKEKGDIPEGYSVSREKKERFSLILESASTNQTSMYLCASHSPSGSYEQYFGPGTRLTVT.

This clone was picked up a small number of times. The gene calls are TRBV7-9 and TRBJ2-1, with 9 bases lining up with TRBD1. CDR1 SEHNR and CDR2 FQNEAQ come from the germline V gene (reference sequence). Germline trimming cut 5 bases from V and 0 bases from J; bases unmatched to any gene: 5. CDR3 length: 16 residues. The CDR3 DNA is TGTGCCAGCAGCGGACCGACAGGGGGCTCCTACAATGAGCAGTTCTTC. This codes for CASSGPTGGSYNEQFF.

This chain uses TRBV28 with TRBJ2-7; D might be TRBD2 (7 bases). The CDR3 consists of 16 residues. The ends were cut back, 5 bases at V and 0 bases at J, with 17 bases in the middle. Looked up from germline, CDR1 is MDHEN and CDR2 is SYDVKM. The CDR3 region has the DNA TGTGCCAGCAGTATCCTCAGGGGAGGGAGCTCCTACGAGCAGTACTTC. Translating it yields CASSILRGGSSYEQYF.

This clone was seen more than once but under ten times. The rearrangement uses TRBV7-9 and TRBJ1-1; D is unclear. Germline-derived CDR1 and CDR2 are SEHNR and FQNEAQ (reference sequence). V gave up 6 bases and J gave up 3 bases, with 14 bases separating them. The CDR3 contains 14 residues. The CDR3 region is CASRPLLGDTEAFF. CDR3 coding DNA: TGTGCCAGCAGACCGTTGCTCGGGGACACTGAAGCTTTCTTT.

This clone was detected only a few times. V is TRBV5-6 and J is TRBJ1-4; 8 nucleotides line up with TRBD1. Germline assignment: CDR1 SGHDT and CDR2 YYEEEE. The CDR3 is 13 residues long. Trimming at V came to 7 bases and at J to 6 bases, leaving 5 bases not matched to a gene. The CDR3 DNA is TGTGCCAGCTCGGACAGGGTTCATGAAAAACTGTTTTTT. It codes for CASSDRVHEKLFF.

The rearrangement links TRBV28 to TRBJ2-5; D ambiguous. Trimming removed 6 bases from V and 1 base from J, with 6 bases in between. The V gene's germline CDR1 is MDHEN and CDR2 SYDVKM. The CDR3 contains 12 residues. Here the CDR3 reads CASSSPQETQYF. The CDR3 DNA reads TGTGCCAGCAGCTCCCCCCAAGAGACCCAGTACTTC. Full variable domain (rest looked up from reference TRBV28 and TRBJ2-5): DVKVTQSSRYLVKRTGEKVFLECVQDMDHENMFWYRQDPGLGLRLIYFSYDVKMKEKGDIPEGYSVSREKKERFSLILESASTNQTSMYLCASSSPQETQYFGPGTRLLVL.

The chain links TRBV5-1 to TRBJ2-1; 7 bases match TRBD2. The CDR3 sequence is 18 residues long. CDR1 and CDR2 from the germline V gene are SGHRS and YFSETQ. Unmatched junction bases numbered 9, after V lost 0 bases and J lost 0 bases. Here the CDR3 reads CASSLVSGSGYSYNEQFF. The DNA for the CDR3 is TGCGCCAGCAGCTTGGTCAGCGGTAGCGGGTACTCCTACAATGAGCAGTTCTTC.

In DNA, the CDR3 is TGTGCCAGCAGTTTGTTTACAGCGGACTATGGCTACACCTTC. It specifies CASSLFTADYGYTF. This chain uses TRBV28 with TRBJ1-2; D call uncertain. The CDR3 contains 14 residues. V was cut by 3 bases and J by 3 bases, with 11 bases left in between. CDR1 is MDHEN, CDR2 SYDVKM, per germline.

This clone showed up just a few times. The J gene is TRBJ1-4, the V gene TRBV27, with TRBD1 as a possible D gene (5 bases). In germline, CDR1 is MNHEY, CDR2 SMNVEV (reference sequence). The CDR3 length is 15 residues. Between the trimmed V and J ends, which lost 4 bases and 5 bases, there was a span of 14 bases. CDR3 sequence: CASSSADSRNEKLFF. The CDR3 bases are TGTGCCAGCAGTTCAGCTGACAGTAGAAATGAAAAACTGTTTTTT. The variable domain in full, with the rest retrieved from reference TRBV27 and TRBJ1-4, is EAQVTQNPRYLITVTGKKLTVTCSQNMNHEYMSWYRQDPGLGLRQIYYSMNVEVTDKGDVPEGYKVSRKEKRNFPLILESPSPNQTSLYFCASSSADSRNEKLFFGSGTQLSVL.

This clone was counted a few times. V gene TRBV7-2 combines with J gene TRBJ2-7, with 8 bases matching TRBD2. Looked up from germline, CDR1 is SGHTA and CDR2 is FQGNSA. The CDR3 sequence is 14 residues long. V dropped 0 bases and J dropped 2; count of bases not matched to a gene: 0. The CDR3 bases are TGTGCCAGCAGCTTAGCAGCGGGAGCCTACGAGCAGTACTTC. Its protein product is CASSLAAGAYEQYF.

This clone was counted between two and nine times. The chain links TRBV9 to TRBJ2-3; 7 bases fit TRBD2. This CDR3 has 15 amino acids. V dropped 3 bases and J dropped 0; count of bases not matched to a gene: 4. The V gene's germline CDR1 is SGDLS and CDR2 YYNGEE. CDR3 region: CASSGSGFSTDTQYF. Here the CDR3 DNA reads TGTGCCAGCAGCGGTAGCGGGTTTAGCACAGATACGCAGTATTTT. Full variable domain (missing parts from reference TRBV9 and TRBJ2-3): DSGVTQTPKHLITATGQRVTLRCSPRSGDLSVYWYQQSLDQGLQFLIQYYNGEERAKGNILERFSAQQFPDLHSELNLSSLELGDSALYFCASSGSGFSTDTQYFGPGTRLTVL.

The rearrangement links TRBV5-6 to TRBJ2-3; D is ambiguous. Looked up from germline, CDR1 is SGHDT and CDR2 is YYEEEE. Between the trimmed V and J ends, which lost 4 bases and 2 bases, there was a span of 8 bases. CDR3 length: 13 amino acids. The CDR3: CASSRPNTDTQYF. In DNA form, the CDR3 reads TGTGCCAGCAGCCGCCCTAACACAGATACGCAGTATTTT.

As for this clone: The same CDR3 can be traced to other DNA sequences in this sample. V usage is TRBV4-2 and J usage is TRBJ2-5; TRBD2 agrees at 11 bases. The J segment lost 1 base and the V segment lost 1 base, leaving 5 bases of the junction unmatched. Germline V gene lookup returns CDR1 LGHNA and CDR2 YNFKEQ. The CDR3 has 17 amino acids. The CDR3 sequence: CASSQGLAGGPQETQYF. CDR3 DNA sequence: TGTGCCAGCAGCCAAGGGTTAGCGGGAGGGCCCCAAGAGACCCAGTACTTC.